The 24 T cell receptor beta chains in this list originate from one sample, sequenced in a study of blood T cell repertoires in COVID-19. Libraries were prepared by immunoSEQ multiplex PCR; TCRdb keeps only in-frame clonotypes and omits some of them. The data contain under 150,000 clones, less than 85% of them singletons. Input material: peripheral blood. Every receptor here comes from a human donor in a cohort sampled during active COVID-19.

This rearrangement joins TRBV5-4 to TRBJ2-2; 10 bases match TRBD1. The germline gives CDR1 SGHNT, CDR2 YYREEE (reference sequence). The CDR3 spans 15 residues. Trimming removed 5 bases from V and 4 bases from J; junction bases left unmatched: 5. The CDR3 is CASRRQGAGTGELFF. Written as DNA, the CDR3 is TGTGCCAGCAGAAGACAGGGGGCAGGCACCGGGGAGCTGTTTTTT.

This clone has a single count. The chain couples TRBV6-5 to TRBJ1-6; tentative D call: TRBD1 (5 bases). The V end lost 2 bases, the J end lost 7 bases, and 9 bases lay between the germline ends. The CDR3 consists of 14 residues. Germline CDR1 and CDR2: MNHEY and SVGAGI. CDR3 amino acids: CASSYREGNSPLHF. CDR3 nucleotide sequence: TGTGCCAGCAGTTACCGGGAGGGGAATTCACCCCTCCACTTT.

The genes are TRBV7-2 and TRBJ2-7, with 12 positions matching TRBD2. The J segment lost 3 bases and the V segment lost 5 bases, leaving 5 bases of the junction unmatched. This CDR3 has 15 amino acids. Germline V gene sequence: CDR1 SGHTA, CDR2 FQGNSA. This CDR3 reads CASSPPGLAGYEQYF. The CDR3 nucleotides read TGTGCCAGCAGCCCGCCGGGACTAGCGGGCTACGAGCAGTACTTC.

The genes are TRBV7-2 and TRBJ2-1, with no clear D. Germline V gene data show CDR1 as SGHTA and CDR2 as FQGNSA. This CDR3 has 15 residues. V lost 1 base and J 2 bases, leaving 9 bases between the germline ends. CDR3 sequence reads: CASSLDGRPYNEQFF. CDR3 DNA sequence: TGTGCCAGCAGCTTAGATGGCAGGCCCTACAATGAGCAGTTCTTC. The entire variable domain, with the rest obtained from reference TRBV7-2 and TRBJ2-1, is as follows: GAGVSQSPSNKVTEKGKDVELRCDPISGHTALYWYRQSLGQGLEFLIYFQGNSAPDKSGLPSDRFSAERTGGSVSTLTIQRTQQEDSAVYLCASSLDGRPYNEQFFGPGTRLTVL.

The V and J genes are TRBV4-3 and TRBJ1-2; D ambiguous. The CDR3 totals 14 residues. Looked up from germline, CDR1 is LGHNA and CDR2 is YSLEER. V lost 2 bases and J lost 4, with 11 bases in between. CDR3 loop: CASSQFPGGYGYTF. Written as DNA, the CDR3 is TGCGCCAGCAGCCAATTTCCGGGTGGCTATGGCTACACCTTC.

The chain combines TRBV7-9 with TRBJ1-1; no firm D call. V shed 5 bases and J shed 1 base, with 11 bases lying between them. The CDR3 sequence is 14 residues long. Germline V gene sequence: CDR1 SEHNR, CDR2 FQNEAQ (reference sequence). For the CDR3, the DNA is TGTGCCAGCAGCCCCCATCAGGAGAACACTGAAGCTTTCTTT. Translating it yields CASSPHQENTEAFF.

The chain combines TRBV5-8 with TRBJ1-1, with a weak D call TRBD1 (6 bases). Trimming left V 4 bases short and J 6 bases short, with 13 bases between. Germline loops: CDR1 SGHTS, CDR2 YDEGEE. This CDR3 is 13 amino acids long. Here the CDR3 reads CASSPFRGSEAFF. The CDR3 DNA sequence: TGTGCCAGCAGCCCCTTCAGGGGATCTGAAGCTTTCTTT.

This clone has a single count. The CDR3 DNA is TGTGCCACCAGCAGCAAGTCCTGGGTTAGCGGGGGGCGGGAGACCCAGTACTTC. Translating it yields CATSSKSWVSGGRETQYF. The chain combines TRBV15 with TRBJ2-5; 10 nucleotides agree with TRBD2. Looked up from germline, CDR1 is LNHNV and CDR2 is YYDKDF (reference sequence). The CDR3 runs to 18 residues. V was clipped by 3 bases and J by 5 bases; unmatched bases: 15.

This rearrangement joins TRBV10-1 to TRBJ2-7, with D possibly matching TRBD1 (5 bases). Trimming removed 6 bases at V and 1 base at J, with 13 bases between. Germline V gene data show CDR1 as WNHNN and CDR2 as SYGVQD (reference sequence). There are 14 residues in the CDR3. CDR3 sequence reads: CASSWLGASYEQYF. The DNA of the CDR3 is TGCGCCAGCAGCTGGCTAGGGGCGTCCTACGAGCAGTACTTC.

This clone has just one count. The chain employs TRBV4-2 and TRBJ1-4; D is possibly TRBD1 (6 bases). V was clipped by 3 bases and J by 5 bases, with 16 bases between them. CDR1 and CDR2 (germline): LGHNA, YNFKEQ. The CDR3 is made up of 16 amino acids. The CDR3 spells CASSHPLTGQNEKLFF. Written as DNA, the CDR3 is TGTGCCAGCAGCCACCCTTTGACAGGACAAAATGAAAAACTGTTTTTT.

V gene TRBV2 combines with J gene TRBJ2-5; the D is unclear. Trimming took 3 bases from V and 4 from J, leaving 6 bases between them. Germline assignment: CDR1 SNHLY and CDR2 FYNNEI. The CDR3 length is 12 residues. The CDR3 DNA reads as TGTGCCAGCAGTGATACGCGAGAGACCCAGTACTTC. Translation: CASSDTRETQYF. The variable domain in full, completed from reference TRBV2 and TRBJ2-5, reads EPEVTQTPSHQVTQMGQEVILRCVPISNHLYFYWYRQILGQKVEFLVSFYNNEISEKSEIFDDQFSVERPDGSNFTLKIRSTKLEDSAMYFCASSDTRETQYFGPGTRLLVL.

CDR3 amino acids: CASSPGRRGGRETQYF. CDR3 sequence (DNA): TGCGCCAGCAGCCCCGGACGGCGGGGGGGTCGGGAGACGCAGTATTTT. The J gene is TRBJ2-3, the V gene TRBV4-1; 9 bases align to TRBD2. V was pared by 4 bases and J by 9 bases, with 14 bases of the junction left unmatched. The CDR3 spans 16 residues. The germline gives CDR1 MGHRA, CDR2 YSYEKL.

The chain recombines TRBV6-1 with TRBJ2-3; a possible D gene is TRBD1 (5 bases). The CDR3 has 16 amino acids. Germline V gene sequence: CDR1 MNHNS, CDR2 SASEGT. Trimming left V 0 bases short and J 3 bases short, with 13 bases between. The CDR3 loop is CASSEAPGIGTDTQYF. CDR3 bases: TGTGCCAGCAGTGAAGCGCCAGGGATTGGGACAGATACGCAGTATTTT.

The chain is built from TRBV4-3 and TRBJ1-4; D is possibly TRBD1 (6 bases). The CDR3 covers 15 residues. The V gene's germline CDR1 is LGHNA and CDR2 YSLEER. V dropped 0 bases and J dropped 7 bases, with 12 bases sitting between them. The CDR3 here is CASSQDNHRAEKLFF. CDR3 DNA: TGCGCCAGCAGCCAAGATAACCACAGGGCTGAAAAACTGTTTTTT.

This chain uses TRBV4-1 with TRBJ2-7; D is possibly TRBD1 (6 bases). Germline CDR1 and CDR2: MGHRA and YSYEKL. The CDR3 totals 15 residues. Trimming removed 1 base at V and 3 bases at J, with 13 bases between. The CDR3 is CASSQAGQSNYEQYF. The CDR3 DNA reads TGCGCCAGCAGCCAAGCAGGACAGAGTAACTACGAGCAGTACTTC.

A few counts support this clone. The rearrangement joins TRBV5-1 to TRBJ1-1; D call uncertain. The CDR3 is made up of 13 amino acids. Trimming removed 5 bases at V and 6 bases at J, with 14 bases between. Germline V gene data show CDR1 as SGHRS and CDR2 as YFSETQ. The DNA for the CDR3 is TGCGCCAGCAGTAAGGAGAGTCGGGCTGAAGCTTTCTTT. As protein: CASSKESRAEAFF.

Comments on this clone: An end of the junction does not agree with germline; a read error may underlie this. This chain joins TRBV7-7 and TRBJ1-1; unclear D gene. Germline CDR1 reads SSHAT; CDR2 reads FNYEAQ (reference sequence). The CDR3 extends over 13 amino acids. As DNA, the CDR3 is TGTGCTAGCAGCTTATTTTCAAACACTGAAGCTTTCTTT. Amino acids: CASSLFSNTEAFF.

The chain links TRBV28 to TRBJ1-6; 10 bases line up with TRBD1. There are 16 residues in the CDR3. CDR1 MDHEN and CDR2 SYDVKM come from the germline V gene. V was clipped by 6 bases and J by 10 bases; unmatched bases: 12. The CDR3 nucleotides read TGTGCCAGCAGCCCTCCTCGGGACAGGGGTAACTCACCCCTCCACTTT. This sequence encodes CASSPPRDRGNSPLHF.

CDR3 sequence reads: CSVQDRSTDTQYF. CDR3 coding DNA: TGCAGCGTTCAGGACAGAAGCACAGATACGCAGTATTTT. The V and J genes are TRBV29-1 and TRBJ2-3; a weak D match, TRBD1 (6 bases). This CDR3 region has 13 residues. With 5 bases removed from V and 0 bases from J, the gap between germline ends came to 9 bases. The germline gives CDR1 SQVTM, CDR2 ANQGSEA.

V usage is TRBV25-1 and J usage is TRBJ1-4; TRBD1 matches at 8 bases. The V segment lost 5 bases and the J segment 8 bases; nucleotides outside the gene matches: 10. From germline, CDR1 is MGHDK and CDR2 SYGVNS. The CDR3 extends over 15 amino acids. The CDR3 bases are TGTGCCAGCAGTAGTACAGGGGGAGGTTTCGAAAAACTGTTTTTT. It specifies CASSSTGGGFEKLFF.

The chain employs TRBV29-1 and TRBJ2-3; TRBD2 might be the D (6 bases). The CDR3 runs 15 residues. Germline assignment: CDR1 SQVTM and CDR2 ANQGSEA. The V and J ends lost 4 bases and 4 bases respectively, with 18 bases between them. For the CDR3, the DNA is TGCAGCGTTGTCGGGCAGTCCCCTAGCGCAGATACGCAGTATTTT. Translated: CSVVGQSPSADTQYF.

The chain is built from TRBV6-5 and TRBJ2-1, with TRBD1 identical over 10 bases. Trimming removed 2 bases from V and 1 base from J; junction bases left unmatched: 2. This CDR3 contains 16 residues. Germline CDR1 is MNHEY and CDR2 is SVGAGI. The CDR3 here is CASSYKGQGSYNEQFF. In DNA, the CDR3 is TGTGCCAGCAGTTACAAGGGACAGGGGTCCTACAATGAGCAGTTCTTC.

J is TRBJ1-2 and V is TRBV12-3 or TRBV12-4; possibly TRBD1 for D (5 bases). V lost 2 bases and J 4 bases, leaving 8 bases between the germline ends. The CDR3 covers 13 residues. CDR3 residues: CASSLRGLYGYTF. In DNA, the CDR3 is TGTGCCAGCAGTTTAAGGGGACTCTATGGCTACACCTTC.

This rearrangement joins TRBV5-5 to TRBJ1-2, with D possibly TRBD1 on 6 matching bases. Trimming cost V 4 bases and J 4 bases, with 14 bases left between them. Germline V gene sequence: CDR1 SGHKS, CDR2 YYEKEE (reference sequence). This CDR3 region has 14 residues. The DNA of the CDR3 is TGTGCCAGCAGCCCGGACCCACAGGGCTATGGCTACACCTTC. It is translated as CASSPDPQGYGYTF.